One sample yielded the 23 T cell receptor beta chains listed below, sequenced in a study of blood T cell repertoires in COVID-19. The table came from immunoSEQ multiplex PCR; TCRdb's copy has only in-frame clones and leaves some out. The sample has more than 55,000 clones, around 77% seen once. Sequences were obtained from peripheral blood. The receptors come from a man aged 55 to 69 with acute or convalescent COVID-19.

This chain joins TRBV11-2 and TRBJ1-4; D perhaps matches TRBD1 (5 bases). The germline V and J ends were trimmed by 5 bases and 8 bases, with 18 bases remaining between them. The CDR3 runs to 15 residues. CDR1 SGHAT and CDR2 FQNNGV come from the germline V gene. CDR3 residues: CASSPVTGSGEKLFF. CDR3 sequence (DNA): TGTGCCAGCAGCCCCGTCACAGGTTCAGGGGAAAAACTGTTTTTT.

V and J are TRBV5-1 and TRBJ2-2, with TRBD2 identical over 8 bases. Germline assignment: CDR1 SGHRS and CDR2 YFSETQ. V trimming: 1 base; J trimming: 7 bases; junction bases outside the gene matches: 9. The CDR3 runs to 16 residues. DNA of the CDR3: TGCGCCAGCAGCTTGATGGCCGGGGGGGCCGACGGGGAGCTGTTTTTT. Translated, it gives CASSLMAGGADGELFF.

The chain joins TRBV19 to TRBJ1-5; unclear D gene. Germline lookup yields CDR1 LNHDA and CDR2 SQIVND (reference sequence). This CDR3 comprises 13 residues. Between the trimmed V and J ends, which lost 3 bases and 7 bases, there was a span of 10 bases. CDR3 in amino acids: CASSMVSTQPQHF. CDR3 DNA sequence: TGTGCCAGTAGTATGGTAAGCACCCAGCCCCAGCATTTT.

The chain is built from TRBV5-1 and TRBJ1-1, with 7 bases identical to TRBD1. Trimming cost V 4 bases and J 3 bases; bases outside gene matches: 9. The CDR3 spans 15 residues. Germline V lookup: CDR1 SGHRS, CDR2 YFSETQ. CDR3 residues: CASSPHLTGDTEAFF. The CDR3 DNA reads as TGCGCCAGCAGCCCGCACCTTACAGGGGACACTGAAGCTTTCTTT.

The V call is TRBV18, the J call TRBJ2-5; D unresolved. CDR1 and CDR2 from the germline V gene are KGHSH and LQKENI. Trimming removed 1 base at V and 7 bases at J, with 13 bases between. The CDR3 totals 14 residues. CDR3 residues: CASSPLSPRATQYF. The CDR3 DNA sequence: TGTGCCAGCTCACCACTTTCCCCCCGAGCGACCCAGTACTTC.

The chain employs TRBV29-1 and TRBJ2-5; 10 bases fit TRBD1. The V gene's germline CDR1 is SQVTM and CDR2 ANQGSEA. The trim removed 7 bases at V and 4 bases at J, leaving 6 bases unmatched. The CDR3 is 13 amino acids. DNA for the CDR3: TGCAGCGGGGCCCGACAGGGGGCAGAGACCCAGTACTTC. This encodes CSGARQGAETQYF.

The rearrangement links TRBV28 to TRBJ1-6; no reliable D call. Germline-derived CDR1 and CDR2 are MDHEN and SYDVKM. V dropped 6 bases and J dropped 4 bases, with 4 bases sitting between them. The CDR3 loop spans 12 amino acids. The CDR3: CASSAYNSPLHF. CDR3 DNA sequence: TGTGCCAGCAGCGCGTATAATTCACCCCTCCACTTT.

In the case of this clone: At one boundary the junction diverges from the germline segment, which might be a read error. The chain combines TRBV6-2 or TRBV6-3 with TRBJ1-4, with a possible D match to TRBD1 (6 bases). The CDR3 is made up of 12 amino acids. Germline V CDR1 and CDR2: MNHEY, SVGEGT. CDR3 amino acids: CASSSAQGRGAF. In DNA form, the CDR3 reads TGTGCCAGCAGTTCCGCCCAGGGGCGAGGTGCGTTT.

This sequence joins TRBV18 and TRBJ1-1; TRBD1 agrees at 7 bases. Germline V lookup: CDR1 KGHSH, CDR2 LQKENI. Unmatched junction bases numbered 13, after V lost 8 bases and J lost 1 base. This CDR3 is built from 16 residues. The CDR3 DNA follows: TGTGCCAGCCGGGACAGAGGCCGCCGTGGGAACACTGAAGCTTTCTTT. Its protein product is CASRDRGRRGNTEAFF. Supplemented by reference TRBV18 and TRBJ1-1, the full variable domain reads NAGVMQNPRHLVRRRGQEARLRCSPMKGHSHVYWYRQLPEEGLKFMVYLQKENIIDESGMPKERFSAEFPKEGPSILRIQQVVRGDSAAYFCASRDRGRRGNTEAFFGQGTRLTVV.

The V gene is TRBV5-1, the J gene TRBJ1-1; D is ambiguous. Between the trimmed V and J ends, which lost 0 bases and 2 bases, there was a span of 8 bases. Germline CDR1 SGHRS, CDR2 YFSETQ. The CDR3 totals 14 residues. CDR3 coding DNA: TGCGCCAGCAGCTTGGCGGTCGGTAACACTGAAGCTTTCTTT. This translates into CASSLAVGNTEAFF.

This clone was found a few times. V is TRBV2 and J is TRBJ2-5, with 8 bases that match TRBD2. Per the germline V gene, CDR1 is SNHLY and CDR2 is FYNNEI. The V segment lost 6 bases and the J segment 3 bases; nucleotides outside the gene matches: 6. The CDR3 contains 14 residues. The CDR3 bases are TGTGCCAGCAGCATACTAGCGGTAAAAGAGACCCAGTACTTC. Amino acids: CASSILAVKETQYF.

The J gene is TRBJ2-1, the V gene TRBV10-3; 9 bases agree with TRBD2. Per the germline V gene, CDR1 is ENHRY and CDR2 is SYGVKD. The V segment lost 0 bases and the J segment 9 bases; nucleotides outside the gene matches: 12. The CDR3 spans 17 residues. CDR3 bases: TGTGCCATCAGTGAGTCCTTATTAGCGGGGGTCTACTTTGAGCAGTTCTTC. It codes for CAISESLLAGVYFEQFF.

CDR3 nucleotide sequence: TGTGCCAGCAGCCAAGGCCCGAAGGGGGCCAGGGGTTCACCCCTCCACTTT. This translates into CASSQGPKGARGSPLHF. J is TRBJ1-6 and V is TRBV14; TRBD1 agrees at 7 bases. J gave up 9 bases and V 1 base, and 12 bases lay outside the gene matches. Per germline, CDR1 SGHDN and CDR2 FVKESK. The CDR3 totals 17 residues.

J is TRBJ1-2 and V is TRBV5-6; 10 positions match TRBD1. There are 13 residues in the CDR3. The ends lost 2 bases at V and 8 bases at J; junction bases unmatched: 3. CDR1 is SGHDT, CDR2 YYEEEE, per germline. The CDR3 region is CASSLRTGGGYTF. CDR3 coding DNA: TGTGCCAGCAGCTTACGGACAGGGGGAGGCTACACCTTC. The full variable domain, in which reference TRBV5-6 and TRBJ1-2 provide the parts outside the CDR3, is DAGVTQSPTHLIKTRGQQVTLRCSPKSGHDTVSWYQQALGQGPQFIFQYYEEEERQRGNFPDRFSGHQFPNYSSELNVNALLLGDSALYLCASSLRTGGGYTFGSGTRLTVV.

In its sample, this clone was seen once. The chain is built from TRBV9 and TRBJ2-1; TRBD2 is a possible D gene (6 bases). The CDR3 contains 13 residues. The germline CDR1 and CDR2 sequences are SGDLS and YYNGEE. V was clipped by 8 bases and J by 6 bases, with 15 bases between them. CDR3 in DNA: TGTGCCAGTTCTACCGGGACTGTCAATGAGCAGTTCTTC. Translation gives CASSTGTVNEQFF.

The V gene is TRBV5-1, the J gene TRBJ2-3; 7 nucleotides match TRBD2. CDR3 length equals 15 residues. V gave up 2 bases and J gave up 5 bases; unmatched junction bases: 8. In germline, CDR1 is SGHRS, CDR2 YFSETQ. DNA for the CDR3: TGCGCCAGCAGCTTTCGAAGCGGGGTTGGAGATACGCAGTATTTT. Translated, it gives CASSFRSGVGDTQYF.

This chain links TRBV6-5 with TRBJ2-5, with D perhaps TRBD1 (6 bases). Trimming shortened V by 6 bases and J by 4 bases, and 12 bases separated the two germline ends. Germline CDR1 reads MNHEY; CDR2 reads SVGAGI. The CDR3 covers 13 residues. This chain's CDR3 is CASSQEGGETQYF. CDR3 DNA sequence: TGTGCCAGCAGCCAAGAAGGGGGAGAGACCCAGTACTTC.

J is TRBJ1-2 and V is TRBV7-2; D is possibly TRBD1 (5 bases). CDR1 SGHTA and CDR2 FQGNSA come from the germline V gene. CDR3 length equals 14 residues. V was trimmed by 0 bases and J by 4 bases, leaving 9 bases between them. The CDR3 is CASSLAHGGYGYTF. DNA for the CDR3: TGTGCCAGCAGCTTAGCGCACGGGGGCTATGGCTACACCTTC.

The rearrangement links TRBV27 to TRBJ2-7; 7 bases agree with TRBD2. Trimming took 6 bases from V and 7 from J; bases not matched to a gene: 12. This CDR3 region has 14 residues. The germline gives CDR1 MNHEY, CDR2 SMNVEV (reference sequence). CDR3 DNA sequence: TGTGCCAGCAGCCCTATCCGGGGGGTTGGGGAGCAGTACTTC. It specifies CASSPIRGVGEQYF.

Here the CDR3 reads CASSFGDSYGYTF. The CDR3 DNA follows: TGCGCCAGCAGCTTCGGGGATTCCTATGGCTACACCTTC. The chain has TRBV5-1 and TRBJ1-2; D is uncertain. In germline, CDR1 is SGHRS, CDR2 YFSETQ. Deletions cut 2 bases from V and 4 bases from J, with 9 bases between. The CDR3 totals 13 residues. The full variable domain, rest sourced from reference TRBV5-1 and TRBJ1-2, is KAGVTQTPRYLIKTRGQQVTLSCSPISGHRSVSWYQQTPGQGLQFLFEYFSETQRNKGNFPGRFSGRQFSNSRSEMNVSTLELGDSALYLCASSFGDSYGYTFGSGTRLTVV.

The rearrangement joins TRBV4-1 to TRBJ1-5; TRBD1 aligns across 8 bases. Trimming removed 2 bases from V and 7 bases from J; junction bases left unmatched: 7. CDR1 and CDR2 (germline): MGHRA, YSYEKL. The CDR3 is 15 residues long. The CDR3 protein is CASSQFSGGDQPQHF. CDR3 sequence (DNA): TGCGCCAGCAGCCAATTCTCAGGGGGCGACCAGCCCCAGCATTTT.

This clone was found a few times. Distinct nucleotide sequences in the sample also encode this CDR3. V is TRBV7-9 and J is TRBJ1-4, with TRBD1 identical over 8 bases. The CDR3 is 14 residues long. V lost 4 bases and J lost 7; bases outside the gene matches: 5. CDR1 and CDR2 from the germline V gene are SEHNR and FQNEAQ (reference sequence). The CDR3 region has the DNA TGTGCCAGCAGCTCCGGACAGGGCGGTGAAAAACTGTTTTTT. Protein product: CASSSGQGGEKLFF.

The genes are TRBV5-6 and TRBJ2-7, with D possibly matching TRBD2 (6 bases). V was cut by 0 bases and J by 2 bases, with 12 bases left in between. The CDR3 extends over 15 amino acids. The V gene's germline CDR1 is SGHDT and CDR2 YYEEEE. The CDR3 DNA sequence: TGTGCCAGCAGCTTGGGGCTCAGCGGGCCCTACGAGCAGTACTTC. Its translation is CASSLGLSGPYEQYF.